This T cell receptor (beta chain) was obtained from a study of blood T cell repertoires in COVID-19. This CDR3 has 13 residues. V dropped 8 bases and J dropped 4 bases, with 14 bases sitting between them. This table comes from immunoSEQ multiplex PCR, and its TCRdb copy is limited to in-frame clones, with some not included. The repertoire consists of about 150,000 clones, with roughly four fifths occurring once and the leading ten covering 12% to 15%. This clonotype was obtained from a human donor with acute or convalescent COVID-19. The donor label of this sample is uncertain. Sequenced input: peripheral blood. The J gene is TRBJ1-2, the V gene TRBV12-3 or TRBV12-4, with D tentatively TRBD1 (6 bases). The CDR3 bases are TGTGCCAGCTTCGGACAGTTTCCCTATGGCTACACCTTC. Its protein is CASFGQFPYGYTF.